Each of the 28 T cell receptor beta chains below was sequenced from the same sample in a study of shared clonotypes between healthy human individuals. Clones were sequenced by immunoSEQ multiplex PCR, and TCRdb holds only the in-frame ones, with some missing. The sample consists of approximately 2,300,000 clones, around 93% of them appearing once. Sequencing was done on a sample of naive CD4+ T cells from PBMCs. Subset noted: CD45RA+ positively selected. Receptor source: a man between 18 and 29 years old in good health. Some clones in this sample may be carry-over from other donors' samples.

The chain joins TRBV29-1 to TRBJ2-1, with 15 bases lining up with TRBD2. Trimming at V came to 8 bases and at J to 7 bases, leaving 12 bases not matched to a gene. The CDR3 is made up of 16 amino acids. CDR1 SQVTM and CDR2 ANQGSEA come from the germline V gene. CDR3 region: CSHRTSGRAMGNEQFF. As DNA, the CDR3 is TGCAGCCACCGGACTAGCGGGAGGGCCATGGGAAATGAGCAGTTCTTC.

The gene calls are TRBV18 and TRBJ1-1; no clear D. The CDR3 runs to 15 residues. Germline lookup yields CDR1 KGHSH and CDR2 LQKENI. V was trimmed by 3 bases and J by 1 base, leaving 12 bases between them. This CDR3 is CASSPPGIGNTEAFF. DNA for the CDR3: TGTGCCAGCTCACCCCCGGGTATAGGGAACACTGAAGCTTTCTTT.

This sequence joins TRBV7-9 and TRBJ2-5; D call uncertain. This CDR3 is built from 11 residues. CDR1 and CDR2 from the germline V gene are SEHNR and FQNEAQ (reference sequence). V was clipped by 8 bases and J by 3 bases, with 7 bases between them. CDR3 sequence reads: CASGTKETQYF. CDR3 in DNA: TGTGCCAGCGGCACTAAAGAGACCCAGTACTTC.

The chain couples TRBV29-1 to TRBJ2-3; 7 bases are shared with TRBD2. Germline CDR1 and CDR2: SQVTM and ANQGSEA. With V trimmed by 0 bases and J by 3 bases, 21 bases remained unmatched. The CDR3 is 20 amino acids. CDR3 region: CSVEEGRGLAAYAITDTQYF. Written as DNA, the CDR3 is TGCAGCGTTGAAGAGGGTCGCGGGCTAGCGGCTTACGCCATAACAGATACGCAGTATTTT.

The CDR3 DNA is TGTGCCAGCAGTGAAGCATATACAGGGCCCCAGAGTGAAGCTTTCTTT. It translates to CASSEAYTGPQSEAFF. This chain joins TRBV2 and TRBJ1-1; D is perhaps TRBD1 (6 bases). The V end was cut by 0 bases, the J end by 7 bases, with 18 bases between. This CDR3 contains 16 residues. The V gene's germline CDR1 is SNHLY and CDR2 FYNNEI.

In the case of this clone: Additional DNA sequences in this sample encode the identical CDR3. The V and J genes are TRBV30 and TRBJ2-7, with D hard to call. Trimming pared 1 base from V and 0 bases from J, leaving 4 bases between. Germline CDR1 GTSNPN, CDR2 SVGIG (reference sequence). The CDR3 consists of 12 residues. The CDR3: CAWSDSSYEQYF. In nucleotides, the CDR3 is TGTGCCTGGAGTGACAGCTCCTACGAGCAGTACTTC.

The chain employs TRBV5-4 and TRBJ2-3; 8 nucleotides align to TRBD2. J lost 0 bases, V lost 2 bases, and 2 bases had no gene match. This CDR3 has 15 amino acids. Germline values: CDR1 SGHNT, CDR2 YYREEE (reference sequence). CDR3 DNA sequence: TGTGCCAGCAGCTTCGCTAGCGGGAGCACAGATACGCAGTATTTT. It encodes CASSFASGSTDTQYF.

The chain uses TRBV2 and TRBJ2-3; no clear D. CDR3 size: 14 residues. Germline V gives CDR1 SNHLY, CDR2 FYNNEI. Trimming removed 10 bases from V and 0 bases from J, with 14 bases in between. This chain's CDR3 is CATHDPASTDTQYF. Here the CDR3 DNA reads TGTGCCACACACGACCCAGCTAGCACAGATACGCAGTATTTT.

This chain connects TRBV28 to TRBJ2-3; D is perhaps TRBD2 (6 bases). Germline V CDR1 and CDR2: MDHEN, SYDVKM. This CDR3 has 13 residues. Trimming removed 3 bases from V and 11 bases from J, with 15 bases in between. The CDR3 region is CASSFGGMSGQYF. CDR3 nucleotides: TGTGCCAGCAGTTTTGGGGGGATGTCTGGGCAGTATTTT.

The J gene is TRBJ2-7, the V gene TRBV6-5; TRBD1 aligns across 7 bases. J was trimmed by 3 bases and V by 3 bases; bases with no gene match: 11. Looked up from germline, CDR1 is MNHEY and CDR2 is SVGAGI. The CDR3 spans 16 residues. CDR3 coding DNA: TGTGCCAGCAGTTATGTTGATTACAGGGGCATCTACGAGCAGTACTTC. It is translated as CASSYVDYRGIYEQYF.

The chain carries TRBV6-1 and TRBJ1-5, with D hard to call. CDR1 and CDR2 (germline): MNHNS, SASEGT. With 9 bases removed from V and 0 bases from J, the gap between germline ends came to 15 bases. The CDR3 runs 15 residues. Here the CDR3 reads CASGVLLDSNQPQHF. CDR3 in DNA: TGTGCCAGTGGGGTCCTACTCGATAGCAATCAGCCCCAGCATTTT.

The chain recombines TRBV5-4 with TRBJ1-1; tentatively, D is TRBD1 (5 bases). Germline CDR1 is SGHNT and CDR2 is YYREEE (reference sequence). This CDR3 contains 14 residues. V gave up 4 bases and J gave up 1 base, with 11 bases separating them. The CDR3 sequence is CASSPGGTNTEAFF. CDR3 DNA: TGTGCCAGCAGCCCCGGCGGGACGAACACTGAAGCTTTCTTT.

The CDR3 bases are TGTGCCAGCAGCTTGGCCCTAGCGGCGTTGAATGAGCAGTTCTTC. This translates into CASSLALAALNEQFF. This chain connects TRBV5-4 to TRBJ2-1; 7 bases match TRBD2. The CDR3 sequence is 15 residues long. CDR1 and CDR2 from the germline V gene are SGHNT and YYREEE (reference sequence). J gave up 7 bases and V 0 bases, and 7 bases lay outside the gene matches.

V gene TRBV2 combines with J gene TRBJ1-2; tentative D call: TRBD1 (5 bases). The CDR3 spans 11 residues. Germline loops: CDR1 SNHLY, CDR2 FYNNEI. Trimming shortened V by 5 bases and J by 10 bases, and 11 bases separated the two germline ends. The CDR3 here is CASSYTTDYTF. The CDR3 DNA is TGTGCCAGCAGTTATACGACAGACTACACCTTC.

V usage is TRBV5-1 and J usage is TRBJ1-5; maybe TRBD1 (5 bases). This CDR3 is built from 15 residues. V lost 4 bases, J lost 0 bases, and 11 bases lay in between. Germline V gene lookup returns CDR1 SGHRS and CDR2 YFSETQ. CDR3 nucleotide sequence: TGCGCCAGCAGCCCAGAAGACAGTAGCAATCAGCCCCAGCATTTT. This translates into CASSPEDSSNQPQHF.

The chain couples TRBV2 to TRBJ2-2; 12 nucleotides line up with TRBD2. The CDR3 covers 15 residues. The V gene's germline CDR1 is SNHLY and CDR2 FYNNEI. The V and J ends lost 6 bases and 4 bases, in that order; junction bases with no gene match: 3. CDR3 in amino acids: CASRGTSGFTGELFF. DNA of the CDR3: TGTGCCAGCAGGGGGACTAGCGGGTTCACCGGGGAGCTGTTTTTT.

This chain joins TRBV6-5 and TRBJ1-1; D not certain. V was clipped by 0 bases and J by 4 bases, with 9 bases between them. Per the germline V gene, CDR1 is MNHEY and CDR2 is SVGAGI. The length of the CDR3 is 14 residues. CDR3 residues: CASSYSSAGTEAFF. In DNA, the CDR3 is TGTGCCAGCAGTTACTCTAGCGCCGGCACTGAAGCTTTCTTT.

The chain has TRBV18 and TRBJ1-5; TRBD1 aligns across 9 bases. After removal of 5 bases from V and 1 base from J, the junction contained 9 bases not matched to a gene. This CDR3 comprises 17 residues. Germline V gene lookup returns CDR1 KGHSH and CDR2 LQKENI. CDR3 residues: CASSETGGPGSNQPQHF. In DNA, the CDR3 is TGTGCCAGCTCAGAGACAGGGGGGCCAGGAAGCAATCAGCCCCAGCATTTT.

CDR3 protein: CASSTTGLAGAKNIQYF. The CDR3 DNA reads as TGCGCCAGCAGCACAACGGGACTAGCGGGAGCCAAAAACATTCAGTACTTC. V gene TRBV5-1 combines with J gene TRBJ2-4, with TRBD2 matching over 12 bases. J was trimmed by 0 bases and V by 4 bases; bases with no gene match: 5. CDR3 size: 17 residues. The V gene's germline CDR1 is SGHRS and CDR2 YFSETQ.

This chain links TRBV19 with TRBJ2-1; D could derive from TRBD1 or TRBD2 (5 bases each). Germline lookup yields CDR1 LNHDA and CDR2 SQIVND (reference sequence). V was cut by 6 bases and J by 4 bases, with 22 bases left in between. The CDR3 spans 17 residues. CDR3 sequence: CASRAWDVRRPYNEQFF. Written as DNA, the CDR3 is TGTGCCAGTAGAGCGTGGGACGTCCGAAGGCCTTACAATGAGCAGTTCTTC.

The chain joins TRBV27 to TRBJ1-1, with 7 bases that match TRBD1. V lost 6 bases and J lost 2; bases outside the gene matches: 9. The CDR3 sequence is 15 residues long. CDR1 is MNHEY and CDR2 is SMNVEV in the germline V gene (reference sequence). In DNA form, the CDR3 reads TGTGCCAGCAGGAAGAACCGGGACAGCAACACTGAAGCTTTCTTT. It encodes CASRKNRDSNTEAFF.

The rearrangement joins TRBV27 to TRBJ2-4; maybe TRBD2 (6 bases). The V end lost 2 bases, the J end lost 9 bases, and 8 bases lay between the germline ends. The CDR3 totals 12 residues. Germline-derived CDR1 and CDR2 are MNHEY and SMNVEV (reference sequence). The CDR3 region has the DNA TGTGCCAGCAGTTTAGCCGGGGGCATTCAGTACTTC. It specifies CASSLAGGIQYF.

The chain combines TRBV11-2 with TRBJ1-1, with 7 bases identical to TRBD1. J was trimmed by 3 bases and V by 3 bases; bases with no gene match: 7. From germline, CDR1 is SGHAT and CDR2 FQNNGV. CDR3 length equals 15 residues. In nucleotides, the CDR3 is TGTGCCAGCAGCTTTACCGGGACAGAGTACACTGAAGCTTTCTTT. Its translation is CASSFTGTEYTEAFF.

This chain links TRBV6-5 with TRBJ2-3, with D maybe TRBD2 (6 bases). CDR1 MNHEY and CDR2 SVGAGI come from the germline V gene. This CDR3 comprises 14 residues. V shed 10 bases and J shed 6 bases, with 20 bases lying between them. The CDR3 here is CATGSGTHPDTQYF. The CDR3 DNA reads TGTGCCACGGGCTCCGGGACTCACCCCGATACGCAGTATTTT.

The chain has TRBV4-3 and TRBJ1-4; D uncertain. This CDR3 region has 13 residues. The germline V and J ends were trimmed by 0 bases and 10 bases, with 9 bases remaining between them. CDR1 LGHNA and CDR2 YSLEER come from the germline V gene. The CDR3 DNA sequence: TGCGCCAGCAGCCAAGATACTACGCCAAAACTGTTTTTT. This gives the protein CASSQDTTPKLFF.

The chain recombines TRBV18 with TRBJ2-7; TRBD1 agrees at 8 bases. In germline, CDR1 is KGHSH, CDR2 LQKENI. This CDR3 contains 14 residues. Trimming removed 4 bases from V and 4 bases from J; junction bases left unmatched: 6. CDR3 region: CASSLAGGRYEQYF. Here the CDR3 DNA reads TGTGCCAGCTCACTGGCAGGGGGCCGGTACGAGCAGTACTTC.

The rearrangement uses TRBV10-1 and TRBJ1-1; D is unresolved. CDR3 length equals 11 residues. V lost 8 bases, J lost 2 bases, and 6 bases lay in between. Germline V CDR1 and CDR2: WNHNN, SYGVQD (reference sequence). The CDR3 region is CASRRNTEAFF. Written as DNA, the CDR3 is TGCGCCAGCCGGCGAAACACTGAAGCTTTCTTT.

Of note for this clone: Other DNA sequences within the sample encode an identical CDR3. The rearrangement joins TRBV5-1 to TRBJ2-5; possible D gene TRBD2, 5 bases. The CDR3 extends over 14 amino acids. The V end was cut by 2 bases, the J end by 2 bases, with 10 bases between. Germline CDR1 reads SGHRS; CDR2 reads YFSETQ. CDR3: CASSFNSGQETQYF. CDR3 nucleotides: TGCGCCAGCAGCTTTAATTCGGGGCAAGAGACCCAGTACTTC.